This note documents a single TCR beta chain sequence. What it binds is not known. The sample originates from a study of shared clonotypes between healthy human individuals. Study-level results: Naive CD4 clonotypes were shared across several donors at 4% to 5%. Larger estimated richness was generally recorded for naive subsets relative to memory subsets.

The germline V gene has CDR1 MDHEN and CDR2 SYDVKM. This CDR3 region has 14 residues. With 5 bases removed from V and 5 bases from J, the gap between germline ends came to 15 bases. Measured with immunoSEQ multiplex PCR; TCRdb has only the in-frame clones, and not every one. In the table there are 150,000 to 200,000 clones, about 66% of which are singletons. Healthy HIV-negative adults without recent acute infections or vaccinations served as donors. The chain is built from TRBV28 and TRBJ1-2; D is undetermined. This TCR was sampled from a man aged 25-40 years in good health. The sequencing sample was made of memory CD4+ T cells sorted from blood. Indicated subset: CD45RA-negative fraction. Here the CDR3 reads CASSPTQVGYGYTF. Written as DNA, the CDR3 is TGTGCCAGCAGTCCCACGCAGGTGGGTTATGGCTACACCTTC.